These 22 T cell receptor beta chains originate from one sample sequenced in a study of identical twins (TCRdb year 2016). Library generation was performed with 5' RACE. Reads for this sample came from an Illumina HiSeq 2000. In TCRdb, the public reads were trimmed at Q25 with fastp and aligned with MiXCR, with productive beta chains retained. When rows share a CDR3 protein, they turn into one entry using the most common DNA and genes. Within this sample are about 660,000 distinct CDR3 sequences, with approximately 9% of them counted one time only. The ten largest clonotypes hold roughly 0.9% of the sample. These data were likewise used in another study, on yellow fever vaccine responses in identical twins.

The sequenced sample was PBMCs. The receptors originated from a young woman in good health.

The table lists this clonotype with a few counts. This chain links TRBV20-1 with TRBJ2-3, with 9 bases identical to TRBD2. The CDR3 consists of 14 residues. V lost 6 bases to trimming and J lost 4 bases; unmatched junction nucleotides: 8. The germline V gene encodes CDR1 DFQATT and CDR2 SNEGSKA (reference sequence). The CDR3 DNA reads TGCAGTGCGCGAGCGGGGGGCCTCCCAGATACGCAGTATTTT. Translating it yields CSARAGGLPDTQYF.

The sample holds a few counts of this clonotype. This sequence joins TRBV6-6 and TRBJ2-1; tentative D call: TRBD1 (5 bases). The length of the CDR3 is 13 residues. In germline, CDR1 is MNHNY, CDR2 SVGAGI (reference sequence). V shed 2 bases and J shed 6 bases, with 8 bases lying between them. In nucleotides, the CDR3 is TGTGCCAGCAGTTACAGGGGTGGCAATGAGCAGTTCTTC. It specifies CASSYRGGNEQFF.

This clonotype was detected only a few times. J is TRBJ2-7 and V is TRBV28; 12 bases are a match to TRBD2. Germline CDR1 reads MDHEN; CDR2 reads SYDVKM. This CDR3 is 17 amino acids long. With V trimmed by 5 bases and J by 2 bases, 10 bases remained unmatched. The DNA for the CDR3 is TGTGCCAGCAGTCACGGACTAGCGGGAACCTATACCTACGAGCAGTACTTC. It yields the protein CASSHGLAGTYTYEQYF. Using reference TRBV28 and TRBJ2-7 for the parts outside the CDR3, the full variable domain is DVKVTQSSRYLVKRTGEKVFLECVQDMDHENMFWYRQDPGLGLRLIYFSYDVKMKEKGDIPEGYSVSREKKERFSLILESASTNQTSMYLCASSHGLAGTYTYEQYFGPGTRLTVT.

The chain uses TRBV7-9 and TRBJ2-2; unclear D gene. Germline CDR1 SEHNR, CDR2 FQNEAQ (reference sequence). Trimming took 7 bases from V and 6 from J, leaving 9 bases between them. CDR3 length: 12 amino acids. Written as DNA, the CDR3 is TGTGCCAGCACCTGGGGATCCGGGGAGCTGTTTTTT. This encodes CASTWGSGELFF. Using reference TRBV7-9 and TRBJ2-2 for the parts outside the CDR3, the full variable domain is DTGVSQNPRHKITKRGQNVTFRCDPISEHNRLYWYRQTLGQGPEFLTYFQNEAQLEKSRLLSDRFSAERPKGSFSTLEIQRTEQGDSAMYLCASTWGSGELFFGEGSRLTVL.

There are a few counts of this clonotype. The chain has TRBV12-3 or TRBV12-4 and TRBJ1-2; D gene unclear. The CDR3 is made up of 13 amino acids. The ends were cut back, 3 bases at V and 0 bases at J, with 5 bases in the middle. The CDR3 nucleotides are TGTGCCAGCAGTTTTCGTGCTAACTATGGCTACACCTTC. It specifies CASSFRANYGYTF.

This chain joins TRBV24-1 and TRBJ2-5; D could derive from TRBD1 or TRBD2 (5 bases each). Germline V gene lookup returns CDR1 KGHDR and CDR2 SFDVKD. Trimming removed 9 bases from V and 5 bases from J, with 12 bases in between. The CDR3 is 12 amino acids. The CDR3 reads CATQTEGETQYF. The CDR3, as DNA: TGTGCCACCCAGACAGAGGGGGAGACCCAGTACTTC.

This clonotype was detected many times. The chain joins TRBV15 to TRBJ1-4; no reliable D call. Germline V gives CDR1 LNHNV, CDR2 YYDKDF (reference sequence). This CDR3 has 14 residues. Trimming took 4 bases from V and 5 from J, leaving 11 bases between them. The CDR3 protein is CATSIRPRNEKLFF. CDR3 nucleotides: TGTGCCACCAGCATACGGCCAAGAAATGAAAAACTGTTTTTT.

The gene calls are TRBV7-8 and TRBJ2-7, with D hard to call. The CDR3 totals 16 residues. Per germline, CDR1 SGHVS and CDR2 FQNEAQ. Trimming removed 1 base from V and 0 bases from J, with 13 bases in between. DNA of the CDR3: TGTGCCAGCAGCTTAGGTTCGATGGGAAGCTCCTACGAGCAGTACTTC. It yields the protein CASSLGSMGSSYEQYF. Drawing the rest from reference TRBV7-8 and TRBJ2-7, the complete variable domain is GAGVSQSPRYKVAKRGQDVALRCDPISGHVSLFWYQQALGQGPEFLTYFQNEAQLDKSGLPSDRFFAERPEGSVSTLKIQRTQQEDSAVYLCASSLGSMGSSYEQYFGPGTRLTVT.

This clonotype was seen a handful of times. The V call is TRBV11-2, the J call TRBJ2-5; D call uncertain. The CDR3 is 13 residues long. The germline CDR1 and CDR2 sequences are SGHAT and FQNNGV. V was trimmed by 0 bases and J by 5 bases, leaving 7 bases between them. CDR3: CASSLDPWETQYF. The CDR3, as DNA: TGTGCCAGCAGCTTAGATCCCTGGGAGACCCAGTACTTC.

This clonotype appeared many times. In DNA, the CDR3 is TGTGCCAGCAGTTTTTCTACTTCCGATACGCAGTATTTT. Its protein is CASSFSTSDTQYF. The chain recombines TRBV12-3 or TRBV12-4 with TRBJ2-3; D is ambiguous. V gave up 3 bases and J gave up 6 bases, with 10 bases separating them. The CDR3 runs 13 residues.

This clonotype was seen a handful of times. The V and J genes are TRBV7-9 and TRBJ2-3; 11 bases agree with TRBD2. The CDR3 extends over 17 amino acids. The V gene end was trimmed by 1 base and the J gene end by 4 bases; junction bases not matched to a gene: 7. The germline V gene has CDR1 SEHNR and CDR2 FQNEAQ (reference sequence). CDR3 coding DNA: TGTGCCAGCAGCTTAGGGGGTAGCGGGAGGGCCGCAGATACGCAGTATTTT. As protein: CASSLGGSGRAADTQYF.

This clonotype was detected a few times. The genes are TRBV10-3 and TRBJ2-7, with D uncertain. V was trimmed by 4 bases and J by 3 bases, leaving 13 bases between them. The CDR3 length is 14 residues. CDR1 is ENHRY and CDR2 is SYGVKD in the germline V gene. The CDR3 is CAISALGSDYEQYF. For the CDR3, the DNA is TGTGCCATCAGTGCTCTGGGTTCCGACTACGAGCAGTACTTC.

This clonotype was recorded many times. The V and J genes are TRBV27 and TRBJ1-1; TRBD1 might be the D (6 bases). Germline CDR1 reads MNHEY; CDR2 reads SMNVEV (reference sequence). Trimming removed 7 bases at V and 1 base at J, with 13 bases between. CDR3 length: 14 residues. The CDR3 region is CASNPRGGNTEAFF. The DNA of the CDR3 is TGTGCCAGCAATCCTAGGGGGGGGAACACTGAAGCTTTCTTT.

This clonotype came up a few times. The chain employs TRBV11-2 and TRBJ2-7; 8 nucleotides agree with TRBD1. The CDR3 spans 16 residues. Germline assignment: CDR1 SGHAT and CDR2 FQNNGV. Losses at the gene ends were 7 bases for V and 0 bases for J; bases not matched to a gene: 11. The chain's CDR3 is CASTPAGGIVSYEQYF. CDR3 bases: TGTGCCAGCACTCCGGCAGGGGGCATTGTCTCCTACGAGCAGTACTTC.

The chain employs TRBV28 and TRBJ2-7; 10 positions match TRBD2. CDR3 length: 14 residues. Germline V gene sequence: CDR1 MDHEN, CDR2 SYDVKM. J gave up 4 bases and V 6 bases, and 6 bases lay outside the gene matches. Written as DNA, the CDR3 is TGTGCCAGCAGCCAGACTAGCGGGTGGTACGAGCAGTACTTC. This gives the protein CASSQTSGWYEQYF.

This clonotype was counted once. This sequence joins TRBV12-3 or TRBV12-4 and TRBJ2-6; D possibly corresponds to TRBD1 (6 bases). The CDR3 totals 21 residues. Trimming shortened V by 1 base and J by 0 bases, and 22 bases separated the two germline ends. The CDR3 DNA follows: TGTGCCAGCAGTTTAGACCGGGACGGGACAATACTTAGCTCTGGGGCCAACGTCCTGACTTTC. Translated: CASSLDRDGTILSSGANVLTF.

This clonotype was counted only a few times. This rearrangement joins TRBV5-1 to TRBJ2-7; 14 bases are shared with TRBD2. Looked up from germline, CDR1 is SGHRS and CDR2 is YFSETQ. V lost 1 base to trimming and J lost 2 bases; unmatched junction nucleotides: 14. The CDR3 sequence is 20 residues long. In DNA, the CDR3 is TGCGCCAGCAGCTTGAACACCGGAAGACTAGCGGGAGGGCTAACCTACGAGCAGTACTTC. It encodes CASSLNTGRLAGGLTYEQYF.

This clonotype has just a few counts. This chain joins TRBV19 and TRBJ1-1, with 7 bases aligning to TRBD1. The CDR3 has 15 amino acids. Germline V gives CDR1 LNHDA, CDR2 SQIVND (reference sequence). Trimming took 8 bases from V and 1 from J; bases not matched to a gene: 10. CDR3 protein: CASQARQGRNTEAFF. CDR3 coding DNA: TGTGCCAGTCAAGCTCGACAGGGACGGAACACTGAAGCTTTCTTT.

In its sample, this clonotype was seen many times. The junction does not match germline at one end; this may be a read error. The V and J genes are TRBV4-3 and TRBJ2-2; D might be TRBD1 or TRBD2, each matching 6 bases. The germline gives CDR1 LGHNA, CDR2 YSLEER. The CDR3 is 14 amino acids. The CDR3 here is CASSQEGGTGELFF. The CDR3 DNA sequence: TGTGCCAGCAGCCAAGAGGGGGGAACCGGGGAGCTGTTTTTT.

This chain links TRBV5-1 with TRBJ2-7; maybe TRBD1 (6 bases). CDR1 is SGHRS and CDR2 is YFSETQ in the germline V gene. The V end was cut by 6 bases, the J end by 2 bases, with 15 bases between. The CDR3 is 14 residues long. CDR3 loop: CASTRGTPTYEQYF. DNA of the CDR3: TGCGCCAGCACCCGAGGGACACCTACCTACGAGCAGTACTTC.

This clonotype came up a few times. This sequence joins TRBV5-1 and TRBJ2-7; D possibly corresponds to TRBD1 (5 bases). The V gene lost 3 bases and the J gene lost 1 base, with 11 bases spanning the gap. This CDR3 spans 14 amino acids. In germline, CDR1 is SGHRS, CDR2 YFSETQ. Here the CDR3 reads CASSSTVVSYEQYF. The CDR3 DNA sequence: TGCGCCAGCAGCTCGACAGTCGTTTCCTACGAGCAGTACTTC.

This clonotype came up a few times. The rearrangement uses TRBV7-2 and TRBJ2-3; D may be TRBD1 (7 bases). The CDR3 has 14 amino acids. Germline CDR1 is SGHTA and CDR2 is FQGNSA. The V and J ends lost 6 bases and 2 bases respectively, with 12 bases between them. In nucleotides, the CDR3 is TGTGCCAGCAGACGACAGGGACTCACAGATACGCAGTATTTT. It yields the protein CASRRQGLTDTQYF.